Listed below are T cell receptor beta chains from one sample, sequenced in a study of cytomegalovirus exposure and HLA in healthy donors. Assay used: immunoSEQ multiplex PCR; TCRdb lists only in-frame clones, some missing. In the table there are 55,000 to 80,000 clones, roughly 96% of which are singletons. Sequenced material: PBMCs. The receptors were gathered from a man younger than 35 in good health and CMV-seronegative. Both conserved end residues are part of each CDR3. The order of the fields is CDR3 protein, clone size, V gene, J gene. For some rows the clone size is stated as once, few or many, or as a class when expanded; others skip it.

CDR3: CASSRRTGVTDTQYF
size: NA
V: TRBV6-5
J: TRBJ2-3

CDR3: CASSLKSGGYGYTF
size: NA
V: TRBV18
J: TRBJ1-2

CDR3: CASSDEWGDTEAFF
size: NA
V: TRBV6-4
J: TRBJ1-1

CDR3: CAIGQKIYEQYF
size: NA
V: TRBV10-3
J: TRBJ2-7

CDR3: CASSSRDRANEQYF
size: NA
V: TRBV27
J: TRBJ2-7

CDR3: CASSPTHPTGGYGYTF
size: NA
V: TRBV7-3
J: TRBJ1-2

CDR3: CASSPRGDQETQYF
size: NA
V: TRBV9
J: TRBJ2-5

CDR3: CASSVGGNSNQPQHF
size: NA
V: TRBV9
J: TRBJ1-5

CDR3: CASSHRDYGYTF
size: NA
V: TRBV6-5
J: TRBJ1-2

CDR3: CASSLGGGYTF
size: NA
V: TRBV28
J: TRBJ1-2

CDR3: CASGSTGGEGYGYTF
size: NA
V: TRBV7-9
J: TRBJ1-2

CDR3: CASSDSTGEVTEAFF
size: once
V: TRBV19
J: TRBJ1-1

CDR3: CASSVFSGGVTQYF
size: once
V: TRBV9
J: TRBJ2-5

CDR3: CSVEPWAQGSYNEQFF
size: NA
V: TRBV29-1
J: TRBJ2-1

CDR3: CASSPRDRVMNTEAFF
size: NA
V: TRBV18
J: TRBJ1-1

CDR3: CASSSGGRGSLDEQFF
size: NA
V: TRBV7-2
J: TRBJ2-1

CDR3: CASTPRPGQKEAFF
size: NA
V: TRBV6-7
J: TRBJ1-1

CDR3: CAWSVVTEAFF
size: NA
V: TRBV30
J: TRBJ1-1

CDR3: CATHNGSEKLFF
size: NA
V: TRBV10-3
J: TRBJ1-4

CDR3: CAILLTSGVNTGELFF
size: NA
V: TRBV10-3
J: TRBJ2-2

CDR3: CASTDGGTEAFF
size: NA
V: TRBV7-8
J: TRBJ1-1

CDR3: CATSREAGAAEAFF
size: NA
V: TRBV15
J: TRBJ1-1